This entry describes one TCR beta chain. What it binds is not known. This sample was included in a study of cytomegalovirus exposure and HLA in healthy donors. The length of the CDR3 is 16 residues. Germline loops: CDR1 SGHTA, CDR2 FQGNSA. V was pared by 4 bases and J by 6 bases, with 8 bases of the junction left unmatched. Overall study findings and caveats: An Asian-associated ancestry cluster reportedly showed fewer N-insertions than the approximately 700-donor mean in a later analysis. A later look showed TCR association rates differing by HLA locus, highest for DRB1 and lowest for HLA-C.

The PCR had 60 Vbeta and 13 Jbeta primers. Profiling relied on immunoSEQ multiplex PCR, and the TCRdb table lists in-frame clones only, not all of them. This sample has more than 85,000 clones, with 81% found just once. Sequenced material: PBMCs. The J gene is TRBJ2-5, the V gene TRBV7-2, with TRBD2 matching over 13 bases. The sequence derives from a woman in her twenties or thirties in good health and CMV-seronegative. This chain's CDR3 is CASSYAGTSGKKTQYF. CDR3 sequence (DNA): TGTGCCAGCAGCTATGCCGGGACTAGCGGGAAGAAGACCCAGTACTTC.